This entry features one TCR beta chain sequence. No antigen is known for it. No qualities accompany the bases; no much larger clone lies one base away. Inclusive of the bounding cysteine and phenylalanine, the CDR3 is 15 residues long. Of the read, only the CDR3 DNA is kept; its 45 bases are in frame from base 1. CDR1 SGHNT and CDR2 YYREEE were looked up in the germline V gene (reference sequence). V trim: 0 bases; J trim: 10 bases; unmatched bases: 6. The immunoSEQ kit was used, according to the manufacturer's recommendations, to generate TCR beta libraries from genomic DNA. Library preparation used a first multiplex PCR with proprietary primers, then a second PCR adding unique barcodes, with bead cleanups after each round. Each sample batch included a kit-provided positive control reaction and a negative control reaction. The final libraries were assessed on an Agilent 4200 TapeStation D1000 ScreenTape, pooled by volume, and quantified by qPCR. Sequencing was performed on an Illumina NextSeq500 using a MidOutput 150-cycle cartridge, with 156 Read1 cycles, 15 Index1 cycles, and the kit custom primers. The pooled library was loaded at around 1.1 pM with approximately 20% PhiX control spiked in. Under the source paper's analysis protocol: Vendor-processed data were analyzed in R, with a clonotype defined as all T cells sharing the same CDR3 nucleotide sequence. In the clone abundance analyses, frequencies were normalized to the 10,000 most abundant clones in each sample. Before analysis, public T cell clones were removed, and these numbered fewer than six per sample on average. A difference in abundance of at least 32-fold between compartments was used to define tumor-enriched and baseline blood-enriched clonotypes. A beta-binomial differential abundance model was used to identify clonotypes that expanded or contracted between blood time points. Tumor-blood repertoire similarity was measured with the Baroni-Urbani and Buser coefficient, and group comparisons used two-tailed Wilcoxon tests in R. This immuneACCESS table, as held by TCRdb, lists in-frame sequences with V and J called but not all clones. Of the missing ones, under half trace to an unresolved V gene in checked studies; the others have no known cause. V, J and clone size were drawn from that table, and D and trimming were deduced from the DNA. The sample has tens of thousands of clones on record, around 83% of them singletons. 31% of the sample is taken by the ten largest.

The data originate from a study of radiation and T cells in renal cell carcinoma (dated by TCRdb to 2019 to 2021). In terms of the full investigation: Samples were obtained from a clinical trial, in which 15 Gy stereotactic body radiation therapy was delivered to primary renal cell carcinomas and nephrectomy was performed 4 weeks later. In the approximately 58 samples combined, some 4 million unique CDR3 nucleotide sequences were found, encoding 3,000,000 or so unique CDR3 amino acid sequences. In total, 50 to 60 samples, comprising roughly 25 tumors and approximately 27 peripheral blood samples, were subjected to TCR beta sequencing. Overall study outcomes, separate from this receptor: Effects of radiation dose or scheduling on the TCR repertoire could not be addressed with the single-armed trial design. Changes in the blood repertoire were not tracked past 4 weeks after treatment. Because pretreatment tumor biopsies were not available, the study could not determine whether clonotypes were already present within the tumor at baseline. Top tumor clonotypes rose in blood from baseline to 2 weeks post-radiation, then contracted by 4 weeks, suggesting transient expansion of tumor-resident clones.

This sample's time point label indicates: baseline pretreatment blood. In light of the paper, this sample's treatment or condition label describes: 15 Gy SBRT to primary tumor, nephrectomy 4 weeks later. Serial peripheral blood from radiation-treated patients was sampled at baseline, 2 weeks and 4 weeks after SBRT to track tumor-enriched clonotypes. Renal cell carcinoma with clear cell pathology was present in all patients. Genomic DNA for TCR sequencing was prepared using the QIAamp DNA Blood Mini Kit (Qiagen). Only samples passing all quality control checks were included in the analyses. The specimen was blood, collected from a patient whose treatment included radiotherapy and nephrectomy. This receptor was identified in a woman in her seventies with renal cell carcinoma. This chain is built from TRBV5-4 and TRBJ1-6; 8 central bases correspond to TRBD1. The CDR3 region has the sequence CASSLETGGYSPLHF. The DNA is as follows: TGTGCCAGCAGCTTGGAAACAGGGGGATACTCACCCCTCCACTTT. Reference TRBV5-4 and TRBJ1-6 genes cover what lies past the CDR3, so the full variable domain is ETGVTQSPTHLIKTRGQQVTLRCSSQSGHNTVSWYQQALGQGPQFIFQYYREEENGRGNFPPRFSGLQFPNYSSELNVNALELDDSALYLCASSLETGGYSPLHFGNGTRLTVT.